The 26 T cell receptor beta chains given below trace back to one sample, sequenced in a study of shared clonotypes between healthy human individuals. Data came from immunoSEQ multiplex PCR; TCRdb stores just in-frame clones and leaves some out. Of around 700,000 clones listed, roughly nine tenths are singletons. Naive CD8 cells lacked CD45RO, underwent positive selection for CCR7 and left out terminally differentiated effector memory CD45RA+ cells. The sample consisted of naive CD8+ T cells sorted from blood. The receptors come from a man aged 25-45 years in good health.

This clone was counted once. This chain links TRBV27 with TRBJ2-1; D might be TRBD2 (5 bases). The CDR3 is 15 residues long. Looked up from germline, CDR1 is MNHEY and CDR2 is SMNVEV (reference sequence). V was clipped by 2 bases and J by 1 base, with 9 bases between them. CDR3 sequence reads: CASSLGVASYNEQFF. The CDR3 DNA sequence: TGTGCCAGCAGTTTAGGGGTAGCGTCCTACAATGAGCAGTTCTTC.

The chain couples TRBV6-5 to TRBJ1-4; 8 bases agree with TRBD1. Germline assignment: CDR1 MNHEY and CDR2 SVGAGI. Trimming cost V 2 bases and J 9 bases; bases outside gene matches: 8. This CDR3 is 15 amino acids long. The CDR3 region is CASSYSGGQGKKLFF. CDR3 bases: TGTGCCAGCAGTTACAGTGGTGGACAGGGAAAAAAACTGTTTTTT.

The chain links TRBV6-5 to TRBJ2-1, with D uncertain. Germline-derived CDR1 and CDR2 are MNHEY and SVGAGI. V gave up 1 base and J gave up 8 bases, with 3 bases separating them. The CDR3 sequence is 11 residues long. This CDR3 reads CASSYFDEQFF. CDR3 sequence (DNA): TGTGCCAGCAGTTACTTTGATGAGCAGTTCTTC.

The chain links TRBV7-9 to TRBJ2-7, with unresolved D. The CDR3 spans 15 residues. The V gene lost 5 bases and the J gene lost 1 base, with 15 bases spanning the gap. CDR1 is SEHNR and CDR2 is FQNEAQ in the germline V gene (reference sequence). DNA for the CDR3: TGTGCCAGCAGCCGAGCCCAGCAGAGTTCCTACGAGCAGTACTTC. This codes for CASSRAQQSSYEQYF.

This clone turned up a few times. V and J are TRBV6-5 and TRBJ2-2; no definite D call. CDR3 size: 10 residues. Trimming removed 8 bases at V and 6 bases at J, with 4 bases between. The V gene's germline CDR1 is MNHEY and CDR2 SVGAGI. CDR3 residues: CASPAGELFF. CDR3 nucleotides: TGTGCCAGCCCAGCCGGGGAGCTGTTTTTT.

The chain is built from TRBV27 and TRBJ2-7; D is possibly TRBD1 or TRBD2 (5 bases each). The CDR3 extends over 14 amino acids. Germline lookup yields CDR1 MNHEY and CDR2 SMNVEV (reference sequence). Trimming shortened V by 5 bases and J by 7 bases, and 18 bases separated the two germline ends. The CDR3 region has the DNA TGTGCCAGCAGTCCCCGGGCAGGGAGAGAGGAGCAGTACTTC. This encodes CASSPRAGREEQYF.

In this sample, this clone turned up once. The V and J genes are TRBV28 and TRBJ2-3, with 9 bases aligning to TRBD1. The junction had 3 bases not matched to a gene; V was cut back by 4 bases and J by 4 bases. The CDR3 is 14 amino acids. The germline gives CDR1 MDHEN, CDR2 SYDVKM. The CDR3 coding sequence is TGTGCCAGCAGTTGGGACAGGGTGGCAGATACGCAGTATTTT. It specifies CASSWDRVADTQYF. The full variable domain, in which reference TRBV28 and TRBJ2-3 provide the parts outside the CDR3, is DVKVTQSSRYLVKRTGEKVFLECVQDMDHENMFWYRQDPGLGLRLIYFSYDVKMKEKGDIPEGYSVSREKKERFSLILESASTNQTSMYLCASSWDRVADTQYFGPGTRLTVL.

The chain recombines TRBV7-9 with TRBJ2-1, with 9 bases lining up with TRBD1. V was clipped by 1 base and J by 7 bases; unmatched bases: 5. This CDR3 is 15 amino acids long. Germline CDR1 SEHNR, CDR2 FQNEAQ (reference sequence). CDR3 sequence (DNA): TGTGCCAGCAGCTTAGTGGAACAGGGGGCGAATGAGCAGTTCTTC. It specifies CASSLVEQGANEQFF.

This clone occurred a few times. The V gene is TRBV4-1, the J gene TRBJ2-7; D is undetermined. The CDR3 is 12 residues long. V gave up 1 base and J gave up 7 bases, with 8 bases separating them. Germline V gene lookup returns CDR1 MGHRA and CDR2 YSYEKL. The CDR3 nucleotides are TGCGCCAGCAGCCAAGGACAAAGGGAGCAGTACTTC. This sequence encodes CASSQGQREQYF.

The CDR3 DNA sequence: TGCGCCAGCAGCCAAGAAGCGGCCGAGGTTGGGGCTTTCTTT. Its translation: CASSQEAAEVGAFF. The chain has TRBV4-1 and TRBJ1-1, with no clear D. Germline V gives CDR1 MGHRA, CDR2 YSYEKL. V was shortened by 0 bases and J by 11 bases, with 16 bases between the two germline ends. This CDR3 is 14 amino acids long.

The genes are TRBV9 and TRBJ1-5; 8 bases map to TRBD1. The germline V gene encodes CDR1 SGDLS and CDR2 YYNGEE. The CDR3 runs to 14 residues. Germline trimming cut 0 bases from V and 5 bases from J; bases unmatched to any gene: 1. The chain's CDR3 is CASSVAGGDQPQHF. The DNA for the CDR3 is TGTGCCAGCAGCGTAGCAGGGGGCGATCAGCCCCAGCATTTT.

The chain is built from TRBV27 and TRBJ2-1; tentatively, D is TRBD1 (5 bases). This CDR3 comprises 13 residues. Trimming stripped 4 bases from V and 8 bases from J, with 12 bases between. The germline V gene encodes CDR1 MNHEY and CDR2 SMNVEV (reference sequence). The DNA of the CDR3 is TGTGCCAGCAGTTCTTTCCCAGGGTATGAGCAGTTCTTC. It encodes CASSSFPGYEQFF.

This rearrangement joins TRBV5-1 to TRBJ2-3, with 10 positions matching TRBD2. The junction had 7 bases not matched to a gene; V was cut back by 3 bases and J by 6 bases. Germline CDR1 reads SGHRS; CDR2 reads YFSETQ. The CDR3 contains 15 residues. This CDR3 reads CASSSPSGGVDTQYF. The DNA of the CDR3 is TGCGCCAGCAGCTCTCCCAGCGGGGGGGTGGATACGCAGTATTTT.

This clone was recorded once. CDR3 coding DNA: TGTGCCAGCAGCTTAGAAGGACCGGGTTACGGCGAGCAGTACTTC. It encodes CASSLEGPGYGEQYF. V usage is TRBV7-2 and J usage is TRBJ2-7; D call uncertain. Germline CDR1 and CDR2: SGHTA and FQGNSA. The CDR3 totals 15 residues. V was clipped by 1 base and J by 6 bases, with 16 bases between them.

V is TRBV11-2 and J is TRBJ2-7, with no clear D. The germline V gene has CDR1 SGHAT and CDR2 FQNNGV. With 3 bases removed from V and 4 bases from J, the gap between germline ends came to 7 bases. The length of the CDR3 is 12 residues. The CDR3 bases are TGTGCCAGCAGCTTGATGGGATACGAGCAGTACTTC. It encodes CASSLMGYEQYF.

The chain has TRBV28 and TRBJ2-1, with 7 nucleotides matching TRBD2. The CDR3 is 15 residues long. Germline loops: CDR1 MDHEN, CDR2 SYDVKM. V was clipped by 3 bases and J by 7 bases; unmatched bases: 9. CDR3 sequence reads: CASSLIRERENEQFF. The CDR3 nucleotides read TGTGCCAGCAGTTTGATCCGGGAGCGGGAAAATGAGCAGTTCTTC.

The chain uses TRBV7-2 and TRBJ1-1; the match to TRBD1 covers 11 bases. Per germline, CDR1 SGHTA and CDR2 FQGNSA. The CDR3 sequence is 14 residues long. The ends lost 5 bases at V and 7 bases at J; junction bases unmatched: 6. The CDR3 bases are TGTGCCAGCAGCATGGGACAGGGGGGAATTGAAGCTTTCTTT. Its translation is CASSMGQGGIEAFF.

This clone appeared a single time. A far larger clone lies a single base away; this is likely a read error. At the DNA level, this CDR3 is encoded by other sequences in the same sample as well. The genes are TRBV7-9 and TRBJ2-1; D remains unclear. The V gene's germline CDR1 is SEHNR and CDR2 FQNEAQ (reference sequence). The CDR3 is 13 amino acids. Trimming cost V 3 bases and J 0 bases, with 3 bases left between them. The DNA for the CDR3 is TGTGCCAGCAGCTTGGGCTCCTACAATGAGCAGTTCTTC. Amino acids: CASSLGSYNEQFF.

The rearrangement links TRBV10-3 to TRBJ1-2; no firm D call. V lost 7 bases and J lost 2, with 14 bases in between. CDR3 length equals 14 residues. Germline lookup yields CDR1 ENHRY and CDR2 SYGVKD. CDR3 sequence: CAIMPGPVNYGYTF. In DNA, the CDR3 is TGTGCCATCATGCCGGGTCCCGTAAACTATGGCTACACCTTC.

The chain joins TRBV29-1 to TRBJ2-1; D perhaps matches TRBD2 (5 bases). The CDR3 is 13 amino acids. Trimming took off 6 bases at V and 4 bases at J, with 13 bases between the two ends. The germline V gene encodes CDR1 SQVTM and CDR2 ANQGSEA. Here the CDR3 reads CSVRLSGYNEQFF. The CDR3, as DNA: TGCAGCGTACGGTTATCGGGGTACAATGAGCAGTTCTTC.

This clone was recorded only once. The gene calls are TRBV25-1 and TRBJ2-2; 7 nucleotides line up with TRBD1. V trimming: 7 bases; J trimming: 9 bases; junction bases outside the gene matches: 8. Germline CDR1 MGHDK, CDR2 SYGVNS. The CDR3 is 13 amino acids. CDR3 in DNA: TGTGCCAGCACCTACAGGGGATCCAGGGAGCTGTTTTTT. It is translated as CASTYRGSRELFF. Combining the CDR3 with reference TRBV25-1 and TRBJ2-2 gives the whole variable domain EADIYQTPRYLVIGTGKKITLECSQTMGHDKMYWYQQDPGMELHLIHYSYGVNSTEKGDLSSESTVSRIRTEHFPLTLESARPSHTSQYLCASTYRGSRELFFGEGSRLTVL.

J is TRBJ2-3 and V is TRBV13; D not certain. Germline V CDR1 and CDR2: PRHDT, FYEKMQ (reference sequence). The CDR3 covers 13 residues. Deletions cut 1 base from V and 9 bases from J, with 11 bases between. The CDR3 reads CASSLEAHQTQYF. CDR3 DNA: TGTGCCAGCAGCTTAGAGGCCCACCAGACGCAGTATTTT.

This chain uses TRBV11-2 with TRBJ2-7; possible D gene TRBD2, 5 bases. This CDR3 has 15 residues. Germline V CDR1 and CDR2: SGHAT, FQNNGV. Trimming stripped 3 bases from V and 0 bases from J, with 12 bases between. CDR3 sequence reads: CASSFGGRSSYEQYF. DNA for the CDR3: TGTGCCAGCAGCTTCGGCGGGCGGAGCTCCTACGAGCAGTACTTC.

About this clone itself: This CDR3 is also generated by other DNA sequences in the sample. The chain recombines TRBV27 with TRBJ2-7; D ambiguous. Per the germline V gene, CDR1 is MNHEY and CDR2 is SMNVEV (reference sequence). This CDR3 spans 16 amino acids. The germline V and J ends were trimmed by 0 bases and 0 bases, with 12 bases remaining between them. CDR3 amino acids: CASSLSTGQLSYEQYF. CDR3 bases: TGTGCCAGCAGTTTATCGACTGGGCAGCTCTCCTACGAGCAGTACTTC.

The V and J genes are TRBV6-1 and TRBJ2-7; 8 nucleotides match TRBD1. V dropped 5 bases and J dropped 2; count of bases not matched to a gene: 5. The CDR3 loop spans 14 amino acids. Germline V gives CDR1 MNHNS, CDR2 SASEGT. The CDR3 spells CASSWTGPAYEQYF. CDR3 coding DNA: TGTGCCAGCAGTTGGACAGGGCCAGCCTACGAGCAGTACTTC.

This clone came up once. The V call is TRBV28, the J call TRBJ2-7; 9 positions match TRBD2. The CDR3 has 16 amino acids. Trimming cost V 3 bases and J 3 bases; bases outside gene matches: 9. CDR1 MDHEN and CDR2 SYDVKM come from the germline V gene. CDR3 region: CASSFSGLAGYYEQYF. CDR3 nucleotide sequence: TGTGCCAGCAGTTTCTCTGGGCTAGCGGGATACTACGAGCAGTACTTC.